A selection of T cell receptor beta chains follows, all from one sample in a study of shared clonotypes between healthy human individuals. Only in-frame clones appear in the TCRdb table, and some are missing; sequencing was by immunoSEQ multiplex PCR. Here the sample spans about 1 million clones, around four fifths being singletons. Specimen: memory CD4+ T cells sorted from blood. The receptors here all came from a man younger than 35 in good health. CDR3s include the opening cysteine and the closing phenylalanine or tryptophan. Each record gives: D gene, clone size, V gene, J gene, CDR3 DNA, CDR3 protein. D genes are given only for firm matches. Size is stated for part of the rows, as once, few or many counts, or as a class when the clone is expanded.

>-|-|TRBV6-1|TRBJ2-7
TGTGCCAGCAGTGAAAAGGCCGCCGGAGTCTACGAGCAGTACTTC
CASSEKAAGVYEQYF
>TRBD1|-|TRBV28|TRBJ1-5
TGTGCCAGCAGGTCGCTATGGGGACAGGGTAATCAGCCCCAGCATTTT
CASRSLWGQGNQPQHF
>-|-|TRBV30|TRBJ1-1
TGTGTCTGGAGTGCCGACAGAAACACTGAAGCTTTCTTT
CVWSADRNTEAFF
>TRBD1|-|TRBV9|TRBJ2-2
TGTGCCAGCAGCGTACGACAGGGCGGAAGGACCGGGGAGCTGTTTTTT
CASSVRQGGRTGELFF
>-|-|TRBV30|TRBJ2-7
TGTGCCTGGAGTCCCTCCACCTACGAGCAGTACTTC
CAWSPSTYEQYF
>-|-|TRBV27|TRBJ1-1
TGTGCCAGCAGTCTCTTGGGGGCGCGGACTGAAGCTTTCTTT
CASSLLGARTEAFF
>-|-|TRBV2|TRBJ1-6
TGTGCCAGCAGTGTCAGGGTTTCGGATTCACCCCTCCACTTT
CASSVRVSDSPLHF
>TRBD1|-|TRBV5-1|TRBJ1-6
TGCGCCAGCAGCCCGGACAGGGGTCCCAATAATTCACCCCTCCACTTT
CASSPDRGPNNSPLHF
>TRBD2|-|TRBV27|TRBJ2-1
TGTGCCACCAACCAAGCGGGAGTGGTCTATGAGCAGTTCTTC
CATNQAGVVYEQFF
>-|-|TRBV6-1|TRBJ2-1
TGTGCCAGCAGGCTCAGCTTACCTATCTACAATGAGCAGTTCTTC
CASRLSLPIYNEQFF
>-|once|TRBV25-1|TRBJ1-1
TGTGCCAGCAGGGACTCTGGGGACACTGAAGCTTTCTTT
CASRDSGDTEAFF
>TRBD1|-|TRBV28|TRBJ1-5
TGTGCCAGCAGCCGAGAAACAGGGGGATTCTATCAGCCCCAGCATTTT
CASSRETGGFYQPQHF
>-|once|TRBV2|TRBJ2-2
TGTGCCAGCAGCGCACGGGACGGGAAGAACACCGGGGAGCTGTTTTTT
CASSARDGKNTGELFF
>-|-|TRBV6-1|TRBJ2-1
TGTGCCAGCATCAGGAACAGGGATATCATCAATGAGCAGTTCTTC
CASIRNRDIINEQFF
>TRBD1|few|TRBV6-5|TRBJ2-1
TGTGCCAGCAGGACGGGGACAGGGGTTTACAATGAGCAGTTCTTC
CASRTGTGVYNEQFF
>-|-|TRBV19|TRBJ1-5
TGTGCCAGTAGTATGAGGGATAGCAATCAGCCCCAGCATTTT
CASSMRDSNQPQHF
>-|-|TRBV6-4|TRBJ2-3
TGTGCCAGCAGTGACGAAGGGACTCTTAGCACAGATACGCAGTATTTT
CASSDEGTLSTDTQYF
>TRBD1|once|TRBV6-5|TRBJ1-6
TGTGCCAGCAGTTACTCGGGACAGGGGGATAATTCACCCCTCCACTTT
CASSYSGQGDNSPLHF
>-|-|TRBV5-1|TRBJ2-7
TGCGCCAGCAGCTTGAAGGGTAACGAGCAGTACTTC
CASSLKGNEQYF
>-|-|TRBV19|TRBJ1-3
TGTGCCAGTAGTGGGCTGCCCGGAAACACCATATATTTT
CASSGLPGNTIYF
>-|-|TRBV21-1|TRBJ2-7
TGTGCCAGCAGCGGCCGGACAGGTAGCTACGAGCAGTACTTC
CASSGRTGSYEQYF
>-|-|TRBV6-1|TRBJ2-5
TGTGCCAGCAGTGAATCCGGGGGCCGGGTGGAGACCCAGTACTTC
CASSESGGRVETQYF
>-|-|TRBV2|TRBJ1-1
TGTGCCAGCAGTTCGAGACAGGTACGGGAAGCTTTCTTT
CASSSRQVREAFF
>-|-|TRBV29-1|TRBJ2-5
TGCAGCGTTGAAAGTCTTCGACTGCAAGAGACCCAGTACTTC
CSVESLRLQETQYF
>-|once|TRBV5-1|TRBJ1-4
TGCGCCAGCAGCTCCGCCGGTGAAAAACTGTTTTTT
CASSSAGEKLFF
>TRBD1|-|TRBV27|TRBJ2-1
TGTGCCAGCAGGCCAAGTTGGGGACAGGCCTCCTACAATGAGCAGTTCTTC
CASRPSWGQASYNEQFF
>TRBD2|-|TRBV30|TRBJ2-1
TGTGCCTGGAGTGAACTAGCGGGAGGGCTCGGTGAGCAGTTCTTC
CAWSELAGGLGEQFF
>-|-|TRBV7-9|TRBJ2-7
TGTGCCAGCAGCCCGTACTACGAGCAGTACTTC
CASSPYYEQYF
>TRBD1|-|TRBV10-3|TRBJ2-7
TGTGCCACCACAGCCGGGACAGGCAAAACCTACGAGCAGTACTTC
CATTAGTGKTYEQYF
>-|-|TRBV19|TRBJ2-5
TGTGCCAGTAGTTATGACGGGCGCGAGGAGACCCAGTACTTC
CASSYDGREETQYF
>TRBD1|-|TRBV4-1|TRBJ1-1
TGCGCCAGCAGCCAGACGGGGACAGGGGAGAACACTGAAGCTTTCTTT
CASSQTGTGENTEAFF
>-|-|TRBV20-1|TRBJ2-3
TGCAGTGCTAGTCTGGAGGATACGCAGTATTTT
CSASLEDTQYF
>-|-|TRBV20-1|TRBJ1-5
TGCAGTGCTAGAGATGTCGGGGCCCAGCATTTT
CSARDVGAQHF
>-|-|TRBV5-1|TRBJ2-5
TGCGCCACCACGCGGACTGGCGGGATAAGCCAAGAGACCCAGTACTTC
CATTRTGGISQETQYF
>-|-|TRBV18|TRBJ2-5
TGTGCCAGCTCGCAGACGAGGTCCTCTAAAGAGACCCAGTACTTC
CASSQTRSSKETQYF
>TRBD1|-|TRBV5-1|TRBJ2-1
TGCGCCAGCAGCCTGGGACAGGGACTCTTCTTC
CASSLGQGLFF
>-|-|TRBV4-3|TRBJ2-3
TGCGCCAGCAGCCAAGATTTAATGCGGGAAGGGGTTACGCAGTATTTT
CASSQDLMREGVTQYF
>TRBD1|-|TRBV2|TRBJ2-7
TGTGCCAGCGGGAGACAGGGGTCCTACGAGCAGTACTTC
CASGRQGSYEQYF
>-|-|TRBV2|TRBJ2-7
TGTGCCAGCAGCCCCCGTACGAGCGAGCAGTACTTC
CASSPRTSEQYF
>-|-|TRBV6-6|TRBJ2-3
TGTGCCAGCAGCTTGATAGGGGAAACAGATACGCAGTATTTT
CASSLIGETDTQYF
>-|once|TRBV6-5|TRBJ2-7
TGTGCCAGTAGGAGGGGTGGCGGGAATCACTACGAGCAGTACTTC
CASRRGGGNHYEQYF
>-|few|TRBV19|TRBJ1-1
TGTGCCAGTAGTATAGATCGGGCATTGAACACTGAAGCTTTCTTT
CASSIDRALNTEAFF
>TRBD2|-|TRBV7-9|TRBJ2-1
TGTGCCAGCAGCTTATTGGGACTAGCGGGGCTCAATGAGCAGTTCTTC
CASSLLGLAGLNEQFF
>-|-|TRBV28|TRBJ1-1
TGTGCCAGCAGTTACGGGAAGCCCCAGGCTGAAGCTTTCTTT
CASSYGKPQAEAFF